The present T cell receptor beta chain was sequenced within a study of response to subunit inactivated influenza vaccine (dated 2018 in TCRdb). About the full investigation: The study used deep quantitative T cell receptor repertoire profiling to track responses to a trivalent subunit inactivated influenza vaccine.

Results the study describes overall, beyond this receptor: According to the authors, only a limited number of new T cells may be recruited by each seasonal influenza vaccination.

This clonotype has a count of ten or more. What this receptor recognizes is not known. Base qualities are missing; no much larger clone stands one base away. To prepare the library, RT-PCR was applied. The instrument given in TCRdb is Illumina HiSeq 2500. The public reads were run again by TCRdb, first through fastp at Q25 and then through MiXCR, and only productive beta chains were kept. CDR3 protein duplicates are merged, each entry listing the most common genes and DNA. This sample has 450,000 to 600,000 distinct CDR3 sequences in its table, and around 7.9% of those were observed once. Of the sample, roughly 14% falls within the top ten clones. The clonotype comes from a man between 50 and 69 years old who received an inactivated influenza vaccine. Donor details come from another sample of the same person, matched by shared clones. Sequenced material: PBMCs from blood, taken 23 months after vaccination.

The CDR3 region has the sequence CASRKLAGAHEQFF. In nucleotide form, the sequence is TGTGCCAGCAGGAAGCTAGCGGGGGCGCATGAGCAGTTCTTC. This receptor chain uses TRBV28 and TRBJ2-1, with TRBD2 identical over 10 junction bases. Spanning cysteine to phenylalanine, the CDR3 consists of 14 amino acids. The DNA shown is the 42-base CDR3, in frame from base 1. V is pruned by 6 bases and J by 8 bases, leaving 7 bases of the junction without a gene match. Based on the germline V gene, the CDR1 and CDR2 sequences are MDHEN and SYDVKM.